This TCR beta chain is from a study of CXCR3-negative and CXCR3-positive naive CD8 T cells. Findings of the study overall: Similar TRBV-TRBJ usage was seen in naive cells (both CXCR3-negative and CXCR3-positive), but memory cells differed. In cryopreserved cells, CXCR3 expression partially decreased, and fresh PBMCs were used in most assays. Naive subsets were similarly diverse, while memory CD8+ repertoires were much less diverse. Comparison of naive cells showed more hydrophobic TRB CDR3s in CXCR3-positive than in CXCR3-negative naive cells.

About this clonotype itself: Its antigen is undetermined.

CDR3 length: 12 residues. Germline V gene lookup returns CDR1 SEHNR and CDR2 FQNEAQ (reference sequence). TRB cDNA was prepared as libraries by UMI-labeled 5' RACE. TCRdb reprocessed the 5' RACE reads, keeping one entry per CDR3 protein, no DNA. This listing includes some 140,000 distinct CDR3 sequences. Naive CD8+ T cells showed CD45RO-CCR7+CD27+CD95-. V gene TRBV7-9 combines with J gene TRBJ2-7. Sequenced: naive CXCR3+ CD8+ T cells from blood. Sample subset: CD45RO-CCR7+CD27+CD95- naive CD8+ T cells expressing CXCR3 (TNR3+). This clonotype was sampled from a human donor in good health. Some clones in this sample may be carry-over from other donors' samples. CDR3 residues: CASSSIAYEQYF.